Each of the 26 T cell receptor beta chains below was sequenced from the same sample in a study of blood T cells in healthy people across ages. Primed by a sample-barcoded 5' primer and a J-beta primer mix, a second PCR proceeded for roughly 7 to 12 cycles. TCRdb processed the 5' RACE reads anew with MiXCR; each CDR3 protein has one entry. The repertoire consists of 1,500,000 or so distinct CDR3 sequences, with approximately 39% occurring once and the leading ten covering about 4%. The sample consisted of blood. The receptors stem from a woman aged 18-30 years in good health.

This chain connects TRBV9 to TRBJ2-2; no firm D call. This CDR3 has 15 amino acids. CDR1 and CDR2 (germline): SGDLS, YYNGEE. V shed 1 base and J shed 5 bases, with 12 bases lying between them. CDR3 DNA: TGTGCCAGCAGCGTACCCGGCGGTGGGACCGGGGAGCTGTTTTTT. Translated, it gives CASSVPGGGTGELFF.

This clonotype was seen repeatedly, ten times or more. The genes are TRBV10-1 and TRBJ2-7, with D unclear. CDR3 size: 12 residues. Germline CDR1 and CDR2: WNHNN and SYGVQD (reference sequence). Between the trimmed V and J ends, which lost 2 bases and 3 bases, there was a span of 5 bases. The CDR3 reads CASSETGYEQYF. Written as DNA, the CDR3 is TGCGCCAGCAGTGAGACCGGCTACGAGCAGTACTTC.

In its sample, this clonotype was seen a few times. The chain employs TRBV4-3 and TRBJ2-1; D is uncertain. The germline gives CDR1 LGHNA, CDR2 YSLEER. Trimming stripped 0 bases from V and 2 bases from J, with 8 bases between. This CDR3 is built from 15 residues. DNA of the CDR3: TGCGCCAGCAGCCAAGAACCCGACCCCTACAATGAGCAGTTCTTC. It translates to CASSQEPDPYNEQFF.

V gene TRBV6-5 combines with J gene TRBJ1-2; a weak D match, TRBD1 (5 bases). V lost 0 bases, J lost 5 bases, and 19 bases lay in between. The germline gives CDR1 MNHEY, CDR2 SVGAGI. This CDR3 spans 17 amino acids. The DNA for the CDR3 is TGTGCCAGCAGTTACTCGGGGTACGGGGGGATCGTTTATGGCTACACCTTC. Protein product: CASSYSGYGGIVYGYTF.

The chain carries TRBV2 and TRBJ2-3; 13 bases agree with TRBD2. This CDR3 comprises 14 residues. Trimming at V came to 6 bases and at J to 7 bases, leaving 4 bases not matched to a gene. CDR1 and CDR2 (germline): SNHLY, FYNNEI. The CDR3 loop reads CASSRTSGGYTQYF. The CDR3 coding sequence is TGTGCCAGCAGCAGGACTAGCGGGGGTTATACGCAGTATTTT.

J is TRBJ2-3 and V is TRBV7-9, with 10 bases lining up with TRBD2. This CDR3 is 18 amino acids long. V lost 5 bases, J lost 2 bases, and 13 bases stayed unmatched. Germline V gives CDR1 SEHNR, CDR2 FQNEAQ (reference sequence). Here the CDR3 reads CASSLERGGNSITDTQYF. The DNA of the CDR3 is TGTGCCAGCAGCCTCGAGCGGGGGGGCAATTCAATCACAGATACGCAGTATTTT.

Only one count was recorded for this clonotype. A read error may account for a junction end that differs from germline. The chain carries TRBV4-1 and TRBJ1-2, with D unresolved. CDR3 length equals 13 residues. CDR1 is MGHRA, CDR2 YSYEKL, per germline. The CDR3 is CASSQGPNYSYTF. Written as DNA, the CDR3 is TGCGCCAGCAGCCAAGGTCCGAACTATAGCTACACCTTC.

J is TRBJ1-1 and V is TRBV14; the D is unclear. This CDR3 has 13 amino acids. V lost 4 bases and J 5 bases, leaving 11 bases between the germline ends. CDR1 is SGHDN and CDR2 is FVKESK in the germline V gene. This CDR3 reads CASSRMTGTEAFF. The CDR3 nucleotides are TGTGCCAGCAGCCGTATGACGGGGACTGAAGCTTTCTTT.

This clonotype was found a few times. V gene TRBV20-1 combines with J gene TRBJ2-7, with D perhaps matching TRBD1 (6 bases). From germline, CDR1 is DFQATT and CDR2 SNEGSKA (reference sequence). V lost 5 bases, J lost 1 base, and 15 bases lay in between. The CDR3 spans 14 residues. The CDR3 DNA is TGCAGTGCTGGTACCGACAGGAATTCCTACGAGCAGTACTTC. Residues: CSAGTDRNSYEQYF.

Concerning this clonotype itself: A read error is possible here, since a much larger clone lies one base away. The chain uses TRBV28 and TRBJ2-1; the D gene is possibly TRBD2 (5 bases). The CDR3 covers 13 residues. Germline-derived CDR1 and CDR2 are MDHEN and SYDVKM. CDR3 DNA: TGTGCCGGCAGTGCGGGCTCCTACAATGAGCAGTTCTTC. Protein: CAGSAGSYNEQFF.

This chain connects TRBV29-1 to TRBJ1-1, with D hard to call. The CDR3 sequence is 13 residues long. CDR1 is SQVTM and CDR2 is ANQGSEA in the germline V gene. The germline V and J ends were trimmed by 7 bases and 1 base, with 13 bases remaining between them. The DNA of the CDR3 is TGCAGCGCTGTCTCAGCCGCGAACACTGAAGCTTTCTTT. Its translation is CSAVSAANTEAFF.

The DNA for the CDR3 is TGTGCCAGCAGTGTCCAGGGGCGCTCCTACGAGCAGTACTTC. It encodes CASSVQGRSYEQYF. The gene calls are TRBV6-5 and TRBJ2-7; D is possibly TRBD1 (6 bases). Germline CDR1 is MNHEY and CDR2 is SVGAGI. CDR3 size: 14 residues. Between the trimmed V and J ends, which lost 5 bases and 0 bases, there was a span of 11 bases.

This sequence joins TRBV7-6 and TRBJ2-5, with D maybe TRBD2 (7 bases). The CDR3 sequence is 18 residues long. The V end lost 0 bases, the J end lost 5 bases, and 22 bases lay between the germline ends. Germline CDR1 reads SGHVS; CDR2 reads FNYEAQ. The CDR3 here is CASSLALLASRTGETQYF. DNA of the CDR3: TGTGCCAGCAGCTTAGCGCTACTAGCGAGCCGTACAGGGGAGACCCAGTACTTC.

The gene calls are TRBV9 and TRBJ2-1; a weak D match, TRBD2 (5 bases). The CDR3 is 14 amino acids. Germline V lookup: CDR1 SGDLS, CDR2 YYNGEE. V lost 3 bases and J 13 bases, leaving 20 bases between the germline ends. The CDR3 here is CASSADPYGETQFF. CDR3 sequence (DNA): TGTGCCAGCAGCGCAGATCCGTACGGGGAGACCCAGTTCTTC.

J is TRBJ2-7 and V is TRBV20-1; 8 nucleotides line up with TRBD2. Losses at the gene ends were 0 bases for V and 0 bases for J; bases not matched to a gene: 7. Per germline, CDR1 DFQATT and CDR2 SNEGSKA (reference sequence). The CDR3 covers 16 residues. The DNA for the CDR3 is TGCAGTGCTAGAGATTTCACTAGCGGTCCCTCCTACGAGCAGTACTTC. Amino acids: CSARDFTSGPSYEQYF.

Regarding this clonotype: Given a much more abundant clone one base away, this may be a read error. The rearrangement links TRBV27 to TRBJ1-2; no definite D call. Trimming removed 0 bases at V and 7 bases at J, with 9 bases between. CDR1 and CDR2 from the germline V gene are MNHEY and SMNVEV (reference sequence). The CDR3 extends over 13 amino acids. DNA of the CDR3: TGTGCCAGCAGTTTATCAGGGCCTAGTGGCTACACCTTC. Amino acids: CASSLSGPSGYTF.

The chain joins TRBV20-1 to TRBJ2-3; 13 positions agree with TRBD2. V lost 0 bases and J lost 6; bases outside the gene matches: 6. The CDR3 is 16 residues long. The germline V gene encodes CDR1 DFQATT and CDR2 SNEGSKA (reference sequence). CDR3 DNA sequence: TGCAGTGCTAGAGATTTGACTAGCGGGAGGTTTGATACGCAGTATTTT. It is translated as CSARDLTSGRFDTQYF.

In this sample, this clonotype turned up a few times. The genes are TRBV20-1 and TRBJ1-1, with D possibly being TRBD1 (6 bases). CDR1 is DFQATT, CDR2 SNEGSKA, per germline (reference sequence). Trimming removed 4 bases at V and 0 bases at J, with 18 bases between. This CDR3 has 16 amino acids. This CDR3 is CSATYPGVYMNTEAFF. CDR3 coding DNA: TGCAGTGCTACCTATCCAGGGGTCTACATGAACACTGAAGCTTTCTTT.

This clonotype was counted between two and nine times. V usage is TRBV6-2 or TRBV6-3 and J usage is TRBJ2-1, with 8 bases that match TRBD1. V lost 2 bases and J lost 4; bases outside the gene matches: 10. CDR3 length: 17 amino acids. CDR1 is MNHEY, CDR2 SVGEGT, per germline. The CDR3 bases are TGTGCCAGCAGTTACAGCGCCCGGGACAGGACGTACAATGAGCAGTTCTTC. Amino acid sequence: CASSYSARDRTYNEQFF.

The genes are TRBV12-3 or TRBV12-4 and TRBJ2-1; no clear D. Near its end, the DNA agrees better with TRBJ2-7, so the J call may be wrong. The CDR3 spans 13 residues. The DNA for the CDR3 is TGTGCCAGCAGTCCTGCTTACTACAATGAGCAGTACTTC. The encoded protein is CASSPAYYNEQYF.

The CDR3 region is CSAIDRGDLLQETQYF. Here the CDR3 DNA reads TGCAGTGCTATCGACAGGGGCGATCTATTACAAGAGACCCAGTACTTC. J is TRBJ2-5 and V is TRBV20-1, with TRBD1 matching 8 bases. V dropped 4 bases and J dropped 2; count of bases not matched to a gene: 12. The CDR3 runs 16 residues. Germline V CDR1 and CDR2: DFQATT, SNEGSKA (reference sequence).

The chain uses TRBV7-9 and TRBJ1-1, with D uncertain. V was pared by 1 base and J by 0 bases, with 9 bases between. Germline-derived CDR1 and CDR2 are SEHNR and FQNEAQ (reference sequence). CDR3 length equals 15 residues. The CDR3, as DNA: TGTGCCAGCAGCTTAGACCGGACGGTGAACACTGAAGCTTTCTTT. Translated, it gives CASSLDRTVNTEAFF.

The CDR3 DNA is TGCGCCAGCAGCCATGATAGCGGGGACTACGAGCAGTACTTC. Its protein is CASSHDSGDYEQYF. The rearrangement joins TRBV4-1 to TRBJ2-7, with TRBD2 matching over 8 bases. The CDR3 has 14 amino acids. The V gene's germline CDR1 is MGHRA and CDR2 YSYEKL. V shed 3 bases and J 3 bases; nucleotides not matched to a gene: 4.

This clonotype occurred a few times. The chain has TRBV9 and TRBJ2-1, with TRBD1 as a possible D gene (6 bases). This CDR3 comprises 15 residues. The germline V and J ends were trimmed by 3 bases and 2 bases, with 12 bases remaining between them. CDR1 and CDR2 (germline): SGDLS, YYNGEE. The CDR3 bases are TGTGCCAGCAGCGCCCCACAGGGACCCTACAATGAGCAGTTCTTC. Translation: CASSAPQGPYNEQFF.

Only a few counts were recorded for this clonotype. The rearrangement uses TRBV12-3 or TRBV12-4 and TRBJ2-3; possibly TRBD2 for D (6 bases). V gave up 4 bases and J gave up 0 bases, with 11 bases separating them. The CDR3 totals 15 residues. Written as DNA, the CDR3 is TGTGCCAGCAGTTCTCGGCGGGGTAGCACAGATACGCAGTATTTT. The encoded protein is CASSSRRGSTDTQYF.

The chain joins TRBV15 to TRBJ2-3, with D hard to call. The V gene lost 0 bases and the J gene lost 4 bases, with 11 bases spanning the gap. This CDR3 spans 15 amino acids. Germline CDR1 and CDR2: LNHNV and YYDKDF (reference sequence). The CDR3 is CATSRDRRLADTQYF. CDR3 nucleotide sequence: TGTGCCACCAGCAGAGATCGACGGTTGGCAGATACGCAGTATTTT. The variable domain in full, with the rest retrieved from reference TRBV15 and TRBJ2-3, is DAMVIQNPRYQVTQFGKPVTLSCSQTLNHNVMYWYQQKSSQAPKLLFHYYDKDFNNEADTPDNFQSRRPNTSFCFLDIRSPGLGDTAMYLCATSRDRRLADTQYFGPGTRLTVL.